This TCR beta chain was recovered during a study of technical replicates of blood from four donors. CDR1 and CDR2 (germline): MNHEY, SMNVEV (reference sequence). V was pared by 3 bases and J by 5 bases, with 6 bases of the junction left unmatched. This CDR3 has 16 residues. TCRdb's table, derived via immunoSEQ multiplex PCR, lists solely in-frame clones and lacks some. Of tens of thousands of clones detected, approximately 94% appear once; the ten largest clones hold about 0.25%. This sequence was found in a human donor in good health. This chain uses TRBV27 with TRBJ2-2; 10 nucleotides agree with TRBD2. The sample was T cells isolated from PBMCs. The CDR3, as DNA: TGTGCCAGCAGTTTTTTAGCGGGAGGTCCTACCGGGGAGCTGTTTTTT. Encoded protein: CASSFLAGGPTGELFF.